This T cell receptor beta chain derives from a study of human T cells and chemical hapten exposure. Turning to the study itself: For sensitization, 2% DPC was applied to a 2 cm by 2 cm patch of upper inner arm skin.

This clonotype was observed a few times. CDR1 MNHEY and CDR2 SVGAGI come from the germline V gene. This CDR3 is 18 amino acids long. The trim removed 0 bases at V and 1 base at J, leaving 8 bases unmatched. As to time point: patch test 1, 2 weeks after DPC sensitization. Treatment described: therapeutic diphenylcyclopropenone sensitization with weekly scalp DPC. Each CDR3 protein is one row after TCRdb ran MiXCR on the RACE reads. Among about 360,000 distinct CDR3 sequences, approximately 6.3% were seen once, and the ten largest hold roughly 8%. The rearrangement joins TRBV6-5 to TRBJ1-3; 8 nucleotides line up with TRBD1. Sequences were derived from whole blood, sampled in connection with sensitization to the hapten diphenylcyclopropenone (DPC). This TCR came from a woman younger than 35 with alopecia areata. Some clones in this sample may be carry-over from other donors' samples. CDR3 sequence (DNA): TGTGCCAGCAGTTACTCGAGTCACAGGGGGTCGTCTGGAAACACCATATATTTT. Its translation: CASSYSSHRGSSGNTIYF.